This T cell receptor beta chain was documented in a study of B cell selection in AIRE deficiency. Study results and limitations: In TCRBV usage, CDR3 length and diversity, patient Tconv and Treg cells matched healthy donors.

Authors' methods: Pooled Tregs gave 50,000 to 60,000 patient and approximately 1x10^5 donor TCRbeta sequences. Some clones are missing from TCRdb's copy, which holds only in-frame ones; the method was immunoSEQ multiplex PCR. The V and J calls and clone size come from that table; D and trimming were worked out from the DNA. The repertoire holds 15,000 to 20,000 clones, with 85% to 95% as singletons. With respect to this clone: What it binds is not known.

The regulatory T cell sort gate was CD4+CD25hiCD127low/negative. Unrelated healthy donors provided the controls. V was clipped by 10 bases and J by 4 bases, with 9 bases between them. The CDR3 length is 11 residues. Germline lookup yields CDR1 KGHSH and CDR2 LQKENI. Input material: CD4+CD25+ Tregs sorted from PBMCs. This receptor was taken from a human donor in good health. The chain uses TRBV18 and TRBJ2-3; unclear D gene. Here the CDR3 DNA reads TGTGCCACCCGCAAGGCAGATACGCAGTATTTT. This translates into CATRKADTQYF.